The clone carrying this TCR beta chain was recorded once. This sample stems from a study of blood T cell repertoires in COVID-19. About the research overall: The samples span acute and convalescent COVID-19 from the United States, Italy and Spain. Sources were T cells, B-cell-depleted T cells, or PBMCs; the material itself was cDNA or gDNA.

The Seattle site enrolled patients during active infection and followed them longitudinally. Germline assignment: CDR1 SEHNR and CDR2 FQNEAQ (reference sequence). The CDR3 runs to 14 residues. With 5 bases clipped from V and 6 bases from J, the junction kept 7 bases outside the gene matches. The assay was immunoSEQ multiplex PCR, and TCRdb's table has in-frame clones only and misses some. This sample has 300,000 to 450,000 clones; 87% occur once, and the top ten carry roughly a tenth. Sequenced material: peripheral blood. The clonotype originates from a woman aged 25 to 39 with COVID-19, enrolled during active disease. The chain combines TRBV7-9 with TRBJ1-1, with 9 bases aligning to TRBD1. The CDR3, as DNA: TGTGCCAGCAGCCTGACAGGGGGACTGTCTGAAGCTTTCTTT. The encoded protein is CASSLTGGLSEAFF. The full variable domain, its missing parts supplied by reference TRBV7-9 and TRBJ1-1, is DTGVSQNPRHKITKRGQNVTFRCDPISEHNRLYWYRQTLGQGPEFLTYFQNEAQLEKSRLLSDRFSAERPKGSFSTLEIQRTEQGDSAMYLCASSLTGGLSEAFFGQGTRLTVV.